This T cell receptor beta chain came from a study of cytomegalovirus exposure and HLA in healthy donors. General study points: TRBV6-2, TRBV6-3 and some other V segments were unresolvable in 87-base-pair reads. An analysis done earlier found most TCR beta V segments productive about 87% or about 30% of the time. Later work showed greater clonal expansion in HLA-associated TCR beta chains than in equally common others.

Whereas donors were nominally healthy upon sampling, unrecorded immune exposures were probable. Regarding this clone: Its antigen remains unknown.

In germline, CDR1 is SGHDT, CDR2 YYEEEE. The CDR3 consists of 14 residues. V shed 4 bases and J shed 3 bases, with 14 bases lying between them. Vbeta (60) and Jbeta (13) primers were used in the PCR. Profiled with immunoSEQ multiplex PCR; TCRdb holds only in-frame clones, not every one. The data show about 130,000 clones, 79% seen once. Input material: PBMCs. The origin of this receptor is a young man in good health and CMV-seronegative. The chain is built from TRBV5-6 and TRBJ2-7; D possibly corresponds to TRBD2 (6 bases). CDR3 sequence reads: CASSRRDWDYEQYF. CDR3 nucleotides: TGTGCCAGCAGCCGCCGGGACTGGGACTACGAGCAGTACTTC.